What follows describes a single T cell receptor (beta chain). The method was immunoSEQ multiplex PCR; TCRdb's version includes in-frame clones alone and lacks a portion of them. The sample lists 55,000 to 80,000 clones, around 95% occurring once. Per germline, CDR1 SGHAT and CDR2 FQNNGV. Trimming removed 3 bases from V and 3 bases from J, with 6 bases in between. The CDR3 extends over 12 amino acids. The data were taken from a study of cytomegalovirus exposure and HLA in healthy donors. Source material: PBMCs. The J gene is TRBJ2-7, the V gene TRBV11-2; no definite D call. This clonotype originated in a man between 18 and 35 years old in good health and CMV-seropositive. The CDR3: CASSFSRYEQYF. DNA of the CDR3: TGTGCCAGCAGCTTTTCTCGCTACGAGCAGTACTTC.